Sequencing of this TCR beta chain was carried out in a study of blood T cell repertoires in COVID-19. Overall study: Acute and convalescent COVID-19 specimens originated in the United States, Italy and Spain. T cells, B-cell-depleted T cells, or PBMCs provided the cDNA or gDNA that served as material.

In the original processing: Estimation of nucleated cell counts was performed using reference gene primer amplification. Clones were read by immunoSEQ multiplex PCR, and TCRdb kept only the in-frame ones, dropping some. V, J and clone size derive from that table, while D and trimming were established from the DNA sequence. The sample has about 85,000 clones, around 90% seen once. The germline gives CDR1 MNHEY, CDR2 SVGAGI. The CDR3 consists of 14 residues. V was clipped by 7 bases and J by 1 base, with 11 bases between them. The source of this sequence is an elderly woman with active or convalescent COVID-19. The chain uses TRBV6-5 and TRBJ1-5; D gene ambiguous. The sequenced material came from peripheral blood. The CDR3: CASNRGISNQPQHF. CDR3 DNA: TGTGCCAGCAATCGAGGGATCAGCAATCAGCCCCAGCATTTT.